The TCR beta chain under discussion was sequenced for a study of T cell responses to AZD1222 COVID-19 vaccine. Study results and limitations: Spike was spanned by vaccine-associated CD4 TCRs, with dominance at 160-218 and 743-854. The donors showed a predominance of white British ancestry and of females, with possible underestimation of clonal diversity.

Details on this clone: Its target is not known.

The method was immunoSEQ multiplex PCR; TCRdb's version includes in-frame clones alone and lacks a portion of them. The sample lists over 150,000 clones, about 87% occurring once. The CDR3 spans 13 residues. CDR1 is LGHDT, CDR2 YNNKEL, per germline (reference sequence). V was pared by 1 base and J by 5 bases, with 8 bases between. This rearrangement joins TRBV3-1 (or the pseudogene TRBV3-2) to TRBJ1-2; D is unresolved. The sequence derives from an adult in good health. The sample here was peripheral blood, taken on day 0 of AZD1222 vaccination. The CDR3 sequence: CASSQVGLYGYTF. The CDR3 DNA reads as TGTGCCAGCAGCCAAGTTGGACTGTATGGCTACACCTTC.